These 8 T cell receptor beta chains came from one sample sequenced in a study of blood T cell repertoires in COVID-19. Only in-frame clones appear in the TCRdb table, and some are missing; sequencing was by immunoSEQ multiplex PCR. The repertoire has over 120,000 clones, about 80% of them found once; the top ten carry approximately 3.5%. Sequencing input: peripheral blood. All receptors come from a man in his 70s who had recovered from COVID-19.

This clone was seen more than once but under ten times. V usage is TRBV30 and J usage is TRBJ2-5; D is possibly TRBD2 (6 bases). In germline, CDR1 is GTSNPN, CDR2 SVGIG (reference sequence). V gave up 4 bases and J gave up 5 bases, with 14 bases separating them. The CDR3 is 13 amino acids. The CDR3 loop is CAWTRRGPETQYF. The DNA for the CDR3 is TGTGCCTGGACGAGGCGGGGCCCGGAGACCCAGTACTTC.

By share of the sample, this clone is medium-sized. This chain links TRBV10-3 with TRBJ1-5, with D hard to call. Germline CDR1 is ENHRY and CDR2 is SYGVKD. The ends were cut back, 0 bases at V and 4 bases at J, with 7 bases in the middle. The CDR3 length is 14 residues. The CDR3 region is CAISESGKNQPQHF. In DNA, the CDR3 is TGTGCCATCAGTGAGTCCGGTAAAAATCAGCCCCAGCATTTT.

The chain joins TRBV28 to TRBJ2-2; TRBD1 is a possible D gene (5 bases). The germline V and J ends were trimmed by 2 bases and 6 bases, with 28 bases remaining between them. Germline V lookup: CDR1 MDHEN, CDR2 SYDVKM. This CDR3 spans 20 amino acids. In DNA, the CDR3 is TGTGCCAGCAGTTTAAAAATTTCCCCGACAGACCCACTATCCGCCGGGGAGCTGTTTTTT. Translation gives CASSLKISPTDPLSAGELFF.

The CDR3 protein is CASSASAGWSEEQYF. The CDR3 coding sequence is TGTGCCAGCAGCGCTAGCGCGGGGTGGTCGGAGGAGCAGTACTTC. V is TRBV9 and J is TRBJ2-7; a weak D match, TRBD2 (6 bases). Germline V lookup: CDR1 SGDLS, CDR2 YYNGEE. Between the trimmed V and J ends, which lost 3 bases and 7 bases, there was a span of 20 bases. This CDR3 comprises 15 residues.

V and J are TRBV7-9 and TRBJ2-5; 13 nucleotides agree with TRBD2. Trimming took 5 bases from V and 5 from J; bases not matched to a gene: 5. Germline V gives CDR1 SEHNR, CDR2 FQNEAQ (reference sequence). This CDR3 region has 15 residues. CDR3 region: CASSTLAGGQETQYF. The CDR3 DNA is TGTGCCAGCAGCACACTAGCGGGAGGGCAGGAGACCCAGTACTTC. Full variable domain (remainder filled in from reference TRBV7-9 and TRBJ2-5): DTGVSQNPRHKITKRGQNVTFRCDPISEHNRLYWYRQTLGQGPEFLTYFQNEAQLEKSRLLSDRFSAERPKGSFSTLEIQRTEQGDSAMYLCASSTLAGGQETQYFGPGTRLLVL.

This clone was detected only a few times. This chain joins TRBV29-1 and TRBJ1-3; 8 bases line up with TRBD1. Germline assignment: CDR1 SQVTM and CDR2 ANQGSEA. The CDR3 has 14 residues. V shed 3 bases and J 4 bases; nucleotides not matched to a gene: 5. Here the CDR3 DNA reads TGCAGCGTTGATGACAGGGGAACGGGAAACACCATATATTTT. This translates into CSVDDRGTGNTIYF.

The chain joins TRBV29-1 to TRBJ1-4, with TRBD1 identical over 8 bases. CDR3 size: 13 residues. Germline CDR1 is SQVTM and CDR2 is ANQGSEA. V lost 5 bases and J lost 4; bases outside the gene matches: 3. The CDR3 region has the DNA TGCAGCGTTCGGACAGGGCTTAATGAAAAACTGTTTTTT. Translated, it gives CSVRTGLNEKLFF.

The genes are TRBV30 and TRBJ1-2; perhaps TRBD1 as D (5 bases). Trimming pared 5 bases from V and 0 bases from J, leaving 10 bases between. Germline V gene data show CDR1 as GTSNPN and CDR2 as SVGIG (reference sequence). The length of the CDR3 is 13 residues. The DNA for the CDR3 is TGTGCCTGGGATTTGACAGCTAACTATGGCTACACCTTC. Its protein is CAWDLTANYGYTF.